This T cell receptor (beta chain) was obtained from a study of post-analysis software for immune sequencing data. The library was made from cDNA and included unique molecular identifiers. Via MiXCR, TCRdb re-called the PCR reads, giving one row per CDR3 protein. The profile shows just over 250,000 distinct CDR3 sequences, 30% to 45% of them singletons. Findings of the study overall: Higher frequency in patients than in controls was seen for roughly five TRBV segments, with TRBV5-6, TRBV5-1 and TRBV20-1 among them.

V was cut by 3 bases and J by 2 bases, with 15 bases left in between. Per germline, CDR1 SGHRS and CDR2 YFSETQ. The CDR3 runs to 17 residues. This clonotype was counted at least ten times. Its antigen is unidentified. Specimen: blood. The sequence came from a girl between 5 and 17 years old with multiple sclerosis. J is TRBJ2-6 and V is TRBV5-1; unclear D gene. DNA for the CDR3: TGCGCCAGCAGCTCCCGGATGGGGTTCACTGGGGCCAACGTCCTGACTTTC. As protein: CASSSRMGFTGANVLTF.